This T cell receptor (beta chain) was recorded in a study of CD8 T cells in Susac syndrome. With random hexamers, reverse transcription was performed on about 0.5 to 1 ug of RNA. Each CDR3 protein is one row after TCRdb ran MiXCR on the immunoSEQ multiplex PCR reads. The data hold tens of thousands of distinct CDR3 sequences, with approximately 94% observed a single time. This receptor was obtained from a human donor with Susac syndrome. The sample consisted of CD4+ T cells from PBMCs.

The CDR3 here is CASSHWMGREETQYF. The CDR3 nucleotides are TGTGCCAGCAGTCACTGGATGGGACGGGAAGAGACCCAGTACTTC. The gene calls are TRBV12-3 or TRBV12-4 and TRBJ2-5; tentatively, D is TRBD1 or TRBD2 (5 bases each). The V end lost 5 bases, the J end lost 3 bases, and 16 bases lay between the germline ends. The CDR3 totals 15 residues.